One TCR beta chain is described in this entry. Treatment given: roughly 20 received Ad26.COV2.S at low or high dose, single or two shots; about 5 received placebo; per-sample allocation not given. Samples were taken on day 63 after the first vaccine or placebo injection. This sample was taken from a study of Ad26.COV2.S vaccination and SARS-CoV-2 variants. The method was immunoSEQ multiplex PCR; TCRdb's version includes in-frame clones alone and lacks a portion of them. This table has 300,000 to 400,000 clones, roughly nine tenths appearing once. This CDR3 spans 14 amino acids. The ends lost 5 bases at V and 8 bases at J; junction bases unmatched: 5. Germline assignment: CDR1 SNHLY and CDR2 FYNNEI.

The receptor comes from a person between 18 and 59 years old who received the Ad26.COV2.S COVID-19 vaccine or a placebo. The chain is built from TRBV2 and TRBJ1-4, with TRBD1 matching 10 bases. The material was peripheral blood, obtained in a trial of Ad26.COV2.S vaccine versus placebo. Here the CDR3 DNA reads TGTGCCAGCAGTAGGGACAGGGGAGGAGAAAAACTGTTTTTT. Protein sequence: CASSRDRGGEKLFF.